This TCR beta chain was identified in a study of cytomegalovirus exposure and HLA in healthy donors. Study-level information: When 398 donors were genotyped, 80% to 90% of them were found to fall in the Caucasian-associated ancestry cluster. Whole-study findings and limits: Earlier analysis found most TCR beta V segments productive about 87% or about 30% of the time. Association of a missense DCLRE1C variant with TCR beta V- and J-gene trimming was reported in a later analysis.

From germline, CDR1 is SGHRS and CDR2 YFSETQ. V was trimmed by 1 base and J by 5 bases, leaving 12 bases between them. CDR3 length: 14 amino acids. This clone occurred once. Antigen unknown. The PCR ran on 60 Vbeta and 13 Jbeta primers. The assay was immunoSEQ multiplex PCR, and TCRdb's table has in-frame clones only and misses some. The table includes 70,000 or so clones, approximately 90% detected once. Unrecorded immune exposures were likely, despite nominal health at sampling. The specimen was PBMCs. The chain is built from TRBV5-1 and TRBJ1-2, with a possible D match to TRBD1 (6 bases). The TCR comes from a woman aged 25 to 39 in good health and CMV-seronegative. The CDR3 region has the DNA TGCGCCAGCAGCTTGACAGGGTTGGGTTATGGCTACACCTTC. Its translation: CASSLTGLGYGYTF.